This is a list of T cell receptor beta chains from one sample in a study of T cells after yellow fever vaccination. Each CDR3 protein is one row after TCRdb ran MiXCR on the 5' RACE reads. The sample carries a few hundred thousand distinct CDR3 sequences, roughly a sixth recorded once. The material sequenced was PBMCs, taken before the yellow fever booster vaccination. Receptors originate from a young man who received the YFV17D yellow fever vaccine. Both conserved end residues are part of each CDR3. Each record gives: V gene, clone size, D gene, J gene, CDR3 DNA, CDR3 protein. D genes are given only for firm matches. Size is omitted from some rows. Given values are once, few, many or a class for expanded clones.

TRBV9	.	.	TRBJ1-1	TGTGCCAGCAGCGTAGGAGTTGGTCCCTCTGGTGGTGAAGCTTTCTTT	CASSVGVGPSGGEAFF
TRBV12-3/TRBV12-4	.	.	TRBJ2-1	TGTGCCAGCAGTTGGCGGGGGCGTTGGGATGAGCAGTTCTTC	CASSWRGRWDEQFF
TRBV28	.	.	TRBJ2-6	TGTGCCAGCAGCCGACCTTCTGGGGCCAACGTCCTGACTTTC	CASSRPSGANVLTF
TRBV7-2	.	.	TRBJ1-5	TGTGCCAGCAGCTCGCAAGGGGGTCCCGATCAGCCCCAGCATTTT	CASSSQGGPDQPQHF
TRBV5-4	.	TRBD2	TRBJ2-7	TGTGCCAGCAGCTTGGGTCGACTAGCGGGGGCCAGCGAGCAGTACTTC	CASSLGRLAGASEQYF
TRBV9	.	TRBD2	TRBJ2-5	TGTGCCAGCAGCTCCATGACTAGCGGGGCACATGAGACCCAGTACTTC	CASSSMTSGAHETQYF
TRBV7-3	many	TRBD1	TRBJ1-6	TGTGCCAGCAGCTCACACAGGGGGCTAGTTTCACCCCTCCACTTT	CASSSHRGLVSPLHF
TRBV12-3/TRBV12-4	.	.	TRBJ2-2	TGTGCCTGCAGTTTTCTTCTCTTCGACACCGGGGAGCTGTTTTTT	CACSFLLFDTGELFF
TRBV12-3/TRBV12-4	few	TRBD1	TRBJ2-3	TGTGCCAGCAGTTTAGATACAGGGGGCACAGATACGCAGTATTTT	CASSLDTGGTDTQYF
TRBV6-6	.	TRBD1	TRBJ2-2	TGTGCCAGCAGTTACCCGGCACAGGGGGCAAACACCGGGGAGCTGTTTTTT	CASSYPAQGANTGELFF